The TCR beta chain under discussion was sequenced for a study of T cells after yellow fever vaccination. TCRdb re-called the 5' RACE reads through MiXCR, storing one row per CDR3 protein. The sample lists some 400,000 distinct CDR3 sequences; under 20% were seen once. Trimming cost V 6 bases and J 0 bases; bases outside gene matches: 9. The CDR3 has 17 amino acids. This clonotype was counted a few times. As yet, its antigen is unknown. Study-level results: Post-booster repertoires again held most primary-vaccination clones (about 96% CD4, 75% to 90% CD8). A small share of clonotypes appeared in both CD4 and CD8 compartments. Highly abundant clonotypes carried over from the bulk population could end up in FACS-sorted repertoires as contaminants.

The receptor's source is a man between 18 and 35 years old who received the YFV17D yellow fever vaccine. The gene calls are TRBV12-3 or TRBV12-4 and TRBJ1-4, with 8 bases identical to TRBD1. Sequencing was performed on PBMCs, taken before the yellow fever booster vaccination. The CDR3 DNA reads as TGTGCCAGCAGCTCCGACAGGGGACAAGCAACTAATGAAAAACTGTTTTTT. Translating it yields CASSSDRGQATNEKLFF.